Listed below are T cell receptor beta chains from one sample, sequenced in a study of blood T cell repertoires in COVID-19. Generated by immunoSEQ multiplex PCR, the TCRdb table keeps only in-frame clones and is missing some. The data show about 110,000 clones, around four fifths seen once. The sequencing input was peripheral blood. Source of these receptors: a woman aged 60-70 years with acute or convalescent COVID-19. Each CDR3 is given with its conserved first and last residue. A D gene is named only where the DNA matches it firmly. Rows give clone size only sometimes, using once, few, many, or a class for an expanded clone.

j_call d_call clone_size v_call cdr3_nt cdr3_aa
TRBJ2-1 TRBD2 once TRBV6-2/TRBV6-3 TGTGCCAGCAGCCTCGGGGGGGCCGCCTACAATGAGCAGTTCTTC CASSLGGAAYNEQFF
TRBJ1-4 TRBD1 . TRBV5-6 TGTGCCAGCAGGGGACAGCTTAATGAAAAACTGTTTTTT CASRGQLNEKLFF
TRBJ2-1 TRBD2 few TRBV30 TGTGCCTGGAGTGTGGGCGGGGGGAGGAATGAGCAGTTCTTC CAWSVGGGRNEQFF
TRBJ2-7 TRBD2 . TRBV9 TGTGCCAGCAGCGTCGCAGCGGGGGCGGACTACGAGCAGTACTTC CASSVAAGADYEQYF
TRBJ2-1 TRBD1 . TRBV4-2 TGTGCCAGCAGCCAGCTCTCATCGACAGGGATCGGCGATGAGCAGTTCTTC CASSQLSSTGIGDEQFF
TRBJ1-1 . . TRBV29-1 TGCAGCGTAGACCCACAGGGTCCTGGCTCTGAAGCTTTCTTT CSVDPQGPGSEAFF
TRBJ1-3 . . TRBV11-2 TGTGCCAGCAGCTTAGATCTTGAACGGGGAAACACCATATATTTT CASSLDLERGNTIYF
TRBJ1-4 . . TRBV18 TGTGCCAGCTCACCTTCAGGTGCAATTAATGAAAAACTGTTTTTT CASSPSGAINEKLFF
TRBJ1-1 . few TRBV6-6 TGTGCCAGCAGTTCCCTTGCGGGGGAAACTGAAGCTTTCTTT CASSSLAGETEAFF
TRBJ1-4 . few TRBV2 TGTGCCAGCAGTGAAGGGGCCCAACACCCTAATGAAAAACTGTTTTTT CASSEGAQHPNEKLFF
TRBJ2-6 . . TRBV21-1 TGTGCCAGCAGCAAAGCGCCAGGGGTAAGCTCTGGGGCCAACGTCCTGACTTTC CASSKAPGVSSGANVLTF
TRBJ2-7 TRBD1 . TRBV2 TGTGCCAGCAGTCGGGACAGGGTCTCCTACGAGCAGTACTTC CASSRDRVSYEQYF
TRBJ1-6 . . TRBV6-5 TGTGCCAGCAGTTATACAGTAGTATCGCCCCTCCACTTT CASSYTVVSPLHF
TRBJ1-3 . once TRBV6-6 TGTGCCAGCAGCTTAAGATCCGGGAACTCTGGAAACACCATATATTTT CASSLRSGNSGNTIYF
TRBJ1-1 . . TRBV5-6 TGTGCCAGCAGCTTGCCCCAGGGGAACACTGAAGCTTTCTTT CASSLPQGNTEAFF
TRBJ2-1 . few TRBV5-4 TGTGCCAGCAGCTCCCGGGCCGAGGGTGAGCAGTTCTTC CASSSRAEGEQFF
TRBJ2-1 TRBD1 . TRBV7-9 TGTGCCAGCAGCTCACCCGGACAGGGTACGGGGAATTACAATGAGCAGTTCTTC CASSSPGQGTGNYNEQFF
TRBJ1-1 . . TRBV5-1 TGCGCCAGCAGCTTGGGGGGCGTGATGAACACTGAAGCTTTCTTT CASSLGGVMNTEAFF
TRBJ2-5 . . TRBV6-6 TGTGCCAGCAGCGGTTCGCAAGAGACCCAGTACTTC CASSGSQETQYF
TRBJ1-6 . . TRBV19 TGTGCCAGTAGTACCCATGGCAGGACCTATAATTCACCCCTCCACTTT CASSTHGRTYNSPLHF
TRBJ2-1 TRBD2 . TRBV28 TGTGCCAGCAGATCTCTAGCGGGGGGTGCTAGGGATGAGCAGTTCTTC CASRSLAGGARDEQFF
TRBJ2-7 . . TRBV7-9 TGTGCCAGCAGCTTAAGGCGGCAGGGTGTAGACGAGCAGTACTTC CASSLRRQGVDEQYF
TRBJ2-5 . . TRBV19 TGTGCCAGTAGAGACACTCTAGGACCCCGGGGAGAGACCCAGTACTTC CASRDTLGPRGETQYF
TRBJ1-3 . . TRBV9 TGTGCCAGCAGCCTGGACTTACCTGGAAACACCATATATTTT CASSLDLPGNTIYF
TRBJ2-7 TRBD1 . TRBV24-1 TGTGCCACCTCCCCCAGAAGGACAGGACTGTACGAGCAGTACTTC CATSPRRTGLYEQYF
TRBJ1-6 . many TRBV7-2 TGTGCCAGCAGCCCCCACCAGGGACAAGGGAATTCACCCCTCCACTTT CASSPHQGQGNSPLHF
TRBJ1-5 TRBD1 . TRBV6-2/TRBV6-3 TGTGCCAGCAGTACGACAGGGGGCGGACAGCCCCAGCATTTT CASSTTGGGQPQHF
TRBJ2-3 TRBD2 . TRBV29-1 TGCAGCCTCAGGCGGGGGGGTGGGGATACGCAGTATTTT CSLRRGGGDTQYF
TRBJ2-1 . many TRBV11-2 TGTGCCAGCAGCTTAGCGTACAGGAGAAATAATGAGCAGTTCTTC CASSLAYRRNNEQFF
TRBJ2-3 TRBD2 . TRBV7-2 TGTGCCAGCAGCTTTAGGACTAGCGGGGGTCTAGATACGCAGTATTTT CASSFRTSGGLDTQYF
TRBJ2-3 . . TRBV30 TGTGCCTGGGAACCTGCGACTGGTCTCACAGATACGCAGTATTTT CAWEPATGLTDTQYF
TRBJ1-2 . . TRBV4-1 TGCGCCAGCAAACCGGACCTTGGGGGGAAAGATGGCTACACCTTC CASKPDLGGKDGYTF